This entry describes one TCR beta chain. Its antigen specificity is not known. The record has no base qualities; no much larger clone is one base away. Library generation was performed with multiplex PCR. The sequencer listed for this sample is Illumina HiSeq 4000. iRepertoire HTBI primers and Arm-PCR amplification of CDR3 regions were used to construct TCR beta libraries. Gel purification was performed on PCR products prior to sequencing. The paper's processing steps were these. Gene usage analysis of CDR3 amino acid clonotypes relied on the 60 or so TRBV and about 13 TRBJ segments identified across samples. Filtered high-quality paired reads were merged into contigs using COPE and FqMerger. BLAST was used to align contigs to IMGT TRBV, TRBD and TRBJ reference genes, and CDR3 was defined according to IMGT. Highly expanded clones were defined as clonotypes with a frequency above 0.1%. Repertoire diversity was measured by Shannon entropy, and V-J evenness by the Gini coefficient. A clonotype was considered public if more than one individual shared it. TCRdb reanalyzed the raw reads on its own, using fastp at Q25 for trimming and MiXCR for clone calling, and kept in-frame beta chains. Each CDR3 protein gets just one entry, which takes the most common genes and DNA from the rows behind it. These V and J calls rely on TCRdb rather than the paper's analysis. Present in this sample are 300,000 or so distinct CDR3 sequences, about 18% of which were seen just once. The ten most abundant clones make up just under 30% of the sample.

The CDR3 holds 14 amino acids from the cysteine to the phenylalanine. Just CDR3 DNA is preserved here, 42 bases in frame from base 1. The germline V gene encodes CDR1 SQVTM and CDR2 ANQGSEA. Trimming leaves V shorter by 7 bases and J shorter by 1 base, with the junction holding 7 bases beyond the gene matches. The source of the sample is a study of regulatory T cells in long-lasting Graves disease (dated by TCRdb to about 2021). Broadly, across the study: To count as having persistent Graves' disease, a patient had to have received antithyroid drug treatment for over 5 years with TSH receptor autoantibodies remaining persistently positive. Patients with persistent Graves' disease were compared with patients with newly diagnosed Graves' disease using TCR sequencing and RNA sequencing of peripheral blood. The study was conducted in China and was registered as a clinical trial. A total of about 35 samples underwent TCR sequencing: about 13 from persistent and roughly 20 from newly diagnosed Graves' disease patients. Persistent Graves' disease patients in the clinical cohort had taken antithyroid drugs for 9 to 11 years on average.

The time point label, read with the paper, signifies: persistent/refractory GD, antithyroid drugs over 5 years with positive TRAb. RNA was extracted from PBMCs in TRIzol for both TCR sequencing and RNA sequencing. The diagnosis of Graves' disease was made according to American Thyroid Association guidelines. Recruitment of patients was carried out at an endocrinology department in Xi'an, China. Each patient gave about 10 milliliters of peripheral blood, collected in an EDTA anticoagulant tube. Ficoll Paque Plus density gradient separation was used to isolate PBMCs, and no further T cell sorting was performed. An Agilent 2100 Bioanalyzer and agarose gel were used to check RNA quality, while a NanoDrop 2000 measured RNA concentration. General conclusions and limits of the study: The authors noted that the small sample size was a limitation that may lower accuracy. Only peripheral blood was studied, because thyroid tissue, the primary lesion, was inaccessible. Only the TCR beta chain was sequenced and analyzed. Preferential use of TRBV28, TRBJ1-2 and TRBJ2-5 was observed in persistent disease, whereas TRBV20-1 and TRBJ2-1 were favored in newly diagnosed disease. Persistent patients shared more public clonotypes among themselves (roughly 2,700) than newly diagnosed patients did (over 950). Persistent Graves' disease patients showed lower TCR Shannon entropy and fewer highly expanded clones than newly diagnosed patients, suggesting clonal expansion.

The sequences come from peripheral blood mononuclear cells (PBMCs), collected when the disease was refractory, from a patient treated with antithyroid drugs. The chain is made from TRBV29-1 and TRBJ2-5; 9 bases in the middle match TRBD1. The receptor was isolated from a female donor with Graves disease. The CDR3 sequence is CSALTGGVQETQYF. The DNA sequence is given as TGCAGCGCCCTGACAGGGGGTGTCCAAGAGACCCAGTACTTC.